This T cell receptor beta chain was sequenced for a study of response to subunit inactivated influenza vaccine. TCRdb reprocessed the RT-PCR reads via MiXCR and lists one record per CDR3 protein. This table holds about 540,000 distinct CDR3 sequences, around a quarter found once. The V and J ends lost 6 bases and 2 bases respectively, with 18 bases between them. The CDR3 length is 16 residues. Germline V gene lookup returns CDR1 MNHNS and CDR2 SASEGT. This clonotype was seen a few times. This same sample was also part of a study on T cells expressing NK-cell markers. That report adds: UMIs were included in TCR beta cDNA generated by 5'RACE template switching. CD3+CD56+NKG2C+, CD3+CD56+NKG2C- and CD3+CD56-NKG2C+ T cells, once sorted, supplied the TCR beta repertoires. A range of about 1.0-7.5% of CD8+ T cells consisted of dominant NKG2C+ clonotypes in six donors. Researchers report these clonotypes also headed the CD3+CD56-NKG2C+ fraction in four donors.

The clonotype originates from a man aged 45-65 years who received an inactivated influenza vaccine. Here the sequenced sample was CD4+ T cells sorted from PBMCs, taken 12 days after vaccination. This chain connects TRBV6-1 to TRBJ2-3; D is possibly TRBD1 (6 bases). DNA of the CDR3: TGTGCCAGCAGACCTACAGGGATTAGAAACACAGATACGCAGTATTTT. Protein product: CASRPTGIRNTDTQYF.